The 26 T cell receptor beta chains given below trace back to one sample, sequenced in a study of cytomegalovirus exposure and HLA in healthy donors. Here immunoSEQ multiplex PCR was the method, and the copy in TCRdb shows in-frame clones only, minus some. This sample has roughly 60,000 clones, with 90% to 95% found just once. Sequenced material: PBMCs. Every receptor here comes from a woman in her late teens or twenties in good health and CMV-seropositive.

This clone was seen just once. V usage is TRBV6-1 and J usage is TRBJ2-7; D possibly corresponds to TRBD1 (5 bases). Germline V gives CDR1 MNHNS, CDR2 SASEGT. This CDR3 has 12 residues. Trimming removed 7 bases at V and 1 base at J, with 8 bases between. The CDR3 nucleotides are TGTGCCAGCATAGACAGTTCCTACGAGCAGTACTTC. As protein: CASIDSSYEQYF.

The chain has TRBV6-1 and TRBJ2-3; tentative D call: TRBD1 (5 bases). This CDR3 is built from 15 residues. Per germline, CDR1 MNHNS and CDR2 SASEGT. The germline V and J ends were trimmed by 3 bases and 4 bases, with 14 bases remaining between them. CDR3 protein: CASSEGGAVADTQYF. The CDR3 DNA is TGTGCCAGCAGTGAGGGTGGGGCGGTGGCAGATACGCAGTATTTT.

The chain employs TRBV4-3 and TRBJ1-2, with TRBD1 matching 7 bases. Germline V lookup: CDR1 LGHNA, CDR2 YSLEER. This CDR3 is 15 amino acids long. The J segment lost 6 bases and the V segment lost 1 base, leaving 8 bases of the junction unmatched. CDR3 nucleotides: TGCGCCAGCAGCCAAGTAGTACAGGGGCGCCATGGCTACACCTTC. Residues: CASSQVVQGRHGYTF.

The chain has TRBV10-3 and TRBJ1-1; the match to TRBD1 covers 11 bases. The CDR3 totals 15 residues. Germline loops: CDR1 ENHRY, CDR2 SYGVKD. V trimming: 6 bases; J trimming: 5 bases; junction bases outside the gene matches: 8. The CDR3 DNA sequence: TGTGCCATCAGCGGGACAGGGGGAGGGAGAACTGAAGCTTTCTTT. Its protein product is CAISGTGGGRTEAFF.

The J gene is TRBJ2-3, the V gene TRBV14; TRBD2 matches 13 bases. Germline V gene lookup returns CDR1 SGHDN and CDR2 FVKESK. Trimming took 4 bases from V and 5 from J; bases not matched to a gene: 6. The CDR3 runs to 16 residues. CDR3 DNA sequence: TGTGCCAGCAGCCTAGGGACTAGCGGGATGAAAGATACGCAGTATTTT. The encoded protein is CASSLGTSGMKDTQYF.

This chain uses TRBV5-6 with TRBJ1-4; weak D call: TRBD1 (5 bases). CDR3 length: 16 amino acids. From germline, CDR1 is SGHDT and CDR2 YYEEEE. V lost 1 base and J lost 10, with 20 bases in between. The CDR3 here is CASSLRPRVERGKLFF. The CDR3 DNA follows: TGTGCCAGCAGCTTGAGGCCCAGGGTTGAACGCGGAAAACTGTTTTTT.

The chain links TRBV27 to TRBJ2-5; 12 bases agree with TRBD2. CDR3 length: 15 residues. CDR1 and CDR2 (germline): MNHEY, SMNVEV (reference sequence). Losses at the gene ends were 6 bases for V and 5 bases for J; bases not matched to a gene: 7. CDR3 amino acids: CASRERTSGVETQYF. CDR3 DNA sequence: TGTGCCAGCAGAGAGAGGACTAGCGGGGTTGAGACCCAGTACTTC.

The V gene is TRBV7-7, the J gene TRBJ2-1; TRBD2 matches 7 bases. There are 13 residues in the CDR3. In germline, CDR1 is SSHAT, CDR2 FNYEAQ (reference sequence). J gave up 2 bases and V 6 bases, and 1 base lay outside the gene matches. CDR3 residues: CASSTSAYNEQFF. DNA of the CDR3: TGTGCCAGCAGTACTAGCGCCTACAATGAGCAGTTCTTC.

This rearrangement joins TRBV19 to TRBJ2-3; D is unclear. The CDR3 runs 13 residues. The V end lost 10 bases, the J end lost 1 base, and 12 bases lay between the germline ends. CDR1 and CDR2 from the germline V gene are LNHDA and SQIVND (reference sequence). CDR3 bases: TGTGCCACCACTTACTTCGGCACAGATACGCAGTATTTT. It yields the protein CATTYFGTDTQYF. The full variable domain, its missing parts supplied by reference TRBV19 and TRBJ2-3, is DGGITQSPKYLFRKEGQNVTLSCEQNLNHDAMYWYRQDPGQGLRLIYYSQIVNDFQKGDIAEGYSVSREKKESFPLTVTSAQKNPTAFYLCATTYFGTDTQYFGPGTRLTVL.

The chain links TRBV5-4 to TRBJ2-5; TRBD2 matches 11 bases. There are 15 residues in the CDR3. V shed 4 bases, J shed 2 bases, and the junction held 4 bases outside the gene matches. In germline, CDR1 is SGHNT, CDR2 YYREEE (reference sequence). This CDR3 reads CASSGTSGFQETQYF. CDR3 in DNA: TGTGCCAGCAGCGGGACTAGCGGTTTTCAAGAGACCCAGTACTTC.

The chain combines TRBV5-1 with TRBJ2-7; TRBD2 aligns across 7 bases. CDR3 length: 14 amino acids. Germline CDR1 and CDR2: SGHRS and YFSETQ. Trimming cost V 1 base and J 4 bases; bases outside gene matches: 5. For the CDR3, the DNA is TGCGCCAGCAGCTTGACTCGCGGGAGATACGAGCAGTACTTC. It codes for CASSLTRGRYEQYF.

The chain combines TRBV7-6 with TRBJ2-3, with 7 bases matching TRBD1. V lost 5 bases to trimming and J lost 8 bases; unmatched junction nucleotides: 4. Germline CDR1 SGHVS, CDR2 FNYEAQ. The CDR3 is 12 amino acids. The CDR3 spells CASSEGASTQYF. DNA of the CDR3: TGTGCCAGCAGCGAGGGGGCTTCTACGCAGTATTTT.

V is TRBV5-1 and J is TRBJ2-5; 9 bases match TRBD2. There are 15 residues in the CDR3. With 4 bases clipped from V and 6 bases from J, the junction kept 10 bases outside the gene matches. Germline V lookup: CDR1 SGHRS, CDR2 YFSETQ. The CDR3 spells CASSGTSFNGQTQYF. Written as DNA, the CDR3 is TGCGCCAGCAGCGGGACTAGCTTCAATGGACAGACCCAGTACTTC.

The genes are TRBV19 and TRBJ1-2, with TRBD1 as a possible D gene (6 bases). V lost 3 bases to trimming and J lost 0 bases, with 11 bases between them. The CDR3 loop spans 15 amino acids. CDR1 is LNHDA and CDR2 is SQIVND in the germline V gene (reference sequence). CDR3 loop: CASSIRDTPNYGYTF. The CDR3 DNA reads TGTGCCAGTAGTATTCGGGACACTCCTAACTATGGCTACACCTTC.

V gene TRBV15 combines with J gene TRBJ2-7, with 9 bases matching TRBD2. CDR1 is LNHNV, CDR2 YYDKDF, per germline (reference sequence). J lost 3 bases, V lost 5 bases, and 5 bases had no gene match. CDR3 length: 14 amino acids. Here the CDR3 DNA reads TGTGCCACCAGCCCGCGGGGGGGGAGCTACGAGCAGTACTTC. As protein: CATSPRGGSYEQYF.

The J gene is TRBJ1-2, the V gene TRBV19; 8 nucleotides agree with TRBD1. V lost 5 bases and J lost 2; bases outside the gene matches: 1. The CDR3 has 13 amino acids. Germline assignment: CDR1 LNHDA and CDR2 SQIVND (reference sequence). In DNA form, the CDR3 reads TGTGCCAGTAGTCGGACAGGGAACTATGGCTACACCTTC. This encodes CASSRTGNYGYTF.

V and J are TRBV30 and TRBJ2-1, with D possibly matching TRBD2 (5 bases). Germline V lookup: CDR1 GTSNPN, CDR2 SVGIG (reference sequence). This CDR3 contains 17 residues. Trimming stripped 6 bases from V and 4 bases from J, with 25 bases between. The CDR3 DNA reads as TGTGCCTGTCGTACTGGGCGGGTGGGAAAGATTTACAATGAGCAGTTCTTC. It encodes CACRTGRVGKIYNEQFF.

The chain recombines TRBV27 with TRBJ1-4; D is undetermined. Germline V gene sequence: CDR1 MNHEY, CDR2 SMNVEV (reference sequence). V lost 5 bases and J lost 8, with 12 bases in between. The CDR3 spans 13 residues. As DNA, the CDR3 is TGTGCCAGCAGTCCCATTCAGTTCGAAAAACTGTTTTTT. Translating gives CASSPIQFEKLFF.

The chain uses TRBV28 and TRBJ1-1, with a tentative D call TRBD1 (5 bases). V lost 7 bases to trimming and J lost 7 bases, with 13 bases between them. CDR1 MDHEN and CDR2 SYDVKM come from the germline V gene. This CDR3 comprises 12 residues. CDR3 region: CASTIQDGEAFF. The CDR3 nucleotides are TGTGCCAGCACTATACAGGATGGTGAAGCTTTCTTT.

The V call is TRBV19, the J call TRBJ2-3, with a weak D call TRBD2 (6 bases). V lost 7 bases, J lost 2 bases, and 13 bases lay in between. Germline CDR1 reads LNHDA; CDR2 reads SQIVND (reference sequence). The CDR3 has 14 residues. CDR3 sequence (DNA): TGTGCCAGTACCGATCGGGACTTCACAGATACGCAGTATTTT. Encoded protein: CASTDRDFTDTQYF.

The chain is built from TRBV30 and TRBJ2-2; 7 bases agree with TRBD1. V was clipped by 4 bases and J by 2 bases; unmatched bases: 1. The CDR3 has 13 residues. In germline, CDR1 is GTSNPN, CDR2 SVGIG (reference sequence). For the CDR3, the DNA is TGTGCCTGGACAGGGGGAAACACCGGGGAGCTGTTTTTT. Translating it yields CAWTGGNTGELFF.

The CDR3 spells CASSLGTSGSHEQYF. The CDR3 DNA is TGTGCCAGCTCACTTGGGACTAGCGGGAGTCACGAGCAGTACTTC. J is TRBJ2-7 and V is TRBV18; 14 bases map to TRBD2. This CDR3 has 15 residues. Looked up from germline, CDR1 is KGHSH and CDR2 is LQKENI. With 4 bases clipped from V and 5 bases from J, the junction kept 4 bases outside the gene matches. The entire variable domain, with the rest obtained from reference TRBV18 and TRBJ2-7, is as follows: NAGVMQNPRHLVRRRGQEARLRCSPMKGHSHVYWYRQLPEEGLKFMVYLQKENIIDESGMPKERFSAEFPKEGPSILRIQQVVRGDSAAYFCASSLGTSGSHEQYFGPGTRLTVT.

This clone came up once. The genes are TRBV29-1 and TRBJ2-7; TRBD1 is a possible D gene (6 bases). The CDR3 is made up of 13 amino acids. The V gene lost 7 bases and the J gene lost 1 base, with 14 bases spanning the gap. Germline V CDR1 and CDR2: SQVTM, ANQGSEA. CDR3 sequence (DNA): TGCAGCGGAGTAGGGGGAGATTCCTACGAGCAGTACTTC. Protein: CSGVGGDSYEQYF.

This clone has just one count. CDR3 sequence: CASSHPGQGVWTQYF. CDR3 DNA sequence: TGTGCCAGCAGTCATCCGGGACAGGGTGTTTGGACCCAGTACTTC. V gene TRBV25-1 combines with J gene TRBJ2-5, with 9 bases matching TRBD1. The CDR3 runs 15 residues. V lost 5 bases, J lost 7 bases, and 11 bases stayed unmatched. Germline V lookup: CDR1 MGHDK, CDR2 SYGVNS.

The rearrangement uses TRBV5-1 and TRBJ2-3; weak D call: TRBD2 (6 bases). Germline V gene data show CDR1 as SGHRS and CDR2 as YFSETQ. This CDR3 is 14 amino acids long. Deletions cut 3 bases from V and 4 bases from J, with 12 bases between. CDR3 nucleotide sequence: TGCGCCAGCAGCTGGGGGGTGAGCGCAGATACGCAGTATTTT. Protein: CASSWGVSADTQYF.

The chain is built from TRBV2 and TRBJ2-5; 8 positions agree with TRBD2. After removal of 9 bases from V and 5 bases from J, the junction contained 20 bases not matched to a gene. CDR3 size: 17 residues. The germline gives CDR1 SNHLY, CDR2 FYNNEI. CDR3 DNA: TGTGCCAGTAACCTCCCCCCCCCGAGACTAGCGAGGGAGACCCAGTACTTC. Residues: CASNLPPPRLARETQYF.